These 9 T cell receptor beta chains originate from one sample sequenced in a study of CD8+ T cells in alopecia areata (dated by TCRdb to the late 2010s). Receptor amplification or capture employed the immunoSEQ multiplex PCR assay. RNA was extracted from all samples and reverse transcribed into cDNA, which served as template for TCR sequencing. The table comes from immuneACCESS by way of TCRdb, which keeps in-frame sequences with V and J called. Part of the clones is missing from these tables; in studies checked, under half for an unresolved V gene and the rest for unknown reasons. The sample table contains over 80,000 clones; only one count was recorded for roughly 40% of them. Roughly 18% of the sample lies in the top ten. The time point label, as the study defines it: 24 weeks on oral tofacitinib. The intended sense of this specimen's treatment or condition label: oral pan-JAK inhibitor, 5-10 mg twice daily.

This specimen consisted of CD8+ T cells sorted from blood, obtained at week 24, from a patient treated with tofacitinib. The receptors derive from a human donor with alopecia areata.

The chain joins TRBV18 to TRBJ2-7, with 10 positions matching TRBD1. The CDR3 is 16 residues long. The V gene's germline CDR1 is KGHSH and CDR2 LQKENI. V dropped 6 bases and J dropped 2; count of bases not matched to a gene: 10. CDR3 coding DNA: TGTGCCAGCTCCCCGAACCCCGGGACAGGGGCCTACGAGCAGTACTTC. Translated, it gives CASSPNPGTGAYEQYF.

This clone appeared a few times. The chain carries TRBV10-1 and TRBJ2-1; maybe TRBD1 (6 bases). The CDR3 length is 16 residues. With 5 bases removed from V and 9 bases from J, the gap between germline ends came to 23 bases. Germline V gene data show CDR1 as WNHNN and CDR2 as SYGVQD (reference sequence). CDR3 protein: CASSPGTSDPGGEQFF. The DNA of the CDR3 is TGCGCCAGCAGTCCCGGGACATCGGACCCGGGCGGTGAGCAGTTCTTC.

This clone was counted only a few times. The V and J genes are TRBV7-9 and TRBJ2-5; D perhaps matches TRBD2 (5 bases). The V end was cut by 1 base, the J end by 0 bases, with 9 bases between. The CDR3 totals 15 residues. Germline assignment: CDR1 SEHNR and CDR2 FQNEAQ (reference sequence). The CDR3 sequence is CASSLGTLYQETQYF. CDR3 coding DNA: TGTGCCAGCAGCTTAGGGACTTTGTACCAAGAGACCCAGTACTTC.

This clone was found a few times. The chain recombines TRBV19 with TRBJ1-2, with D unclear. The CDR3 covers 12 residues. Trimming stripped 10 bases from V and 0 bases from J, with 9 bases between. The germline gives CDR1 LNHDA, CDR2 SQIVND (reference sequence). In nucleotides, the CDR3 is TGTGCCACCAGAGGGTCTAACTATGGCTACACCTTC. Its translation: CATRGSNYGYTF.

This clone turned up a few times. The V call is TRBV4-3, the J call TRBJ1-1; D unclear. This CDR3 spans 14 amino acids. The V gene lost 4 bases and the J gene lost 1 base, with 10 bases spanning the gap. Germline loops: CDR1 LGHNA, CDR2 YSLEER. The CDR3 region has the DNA TGCGCCAGCAGCCGAACCAGAAGGAACACTGAAGCTTTCTTT. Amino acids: CASSRTRRNTEAFF.

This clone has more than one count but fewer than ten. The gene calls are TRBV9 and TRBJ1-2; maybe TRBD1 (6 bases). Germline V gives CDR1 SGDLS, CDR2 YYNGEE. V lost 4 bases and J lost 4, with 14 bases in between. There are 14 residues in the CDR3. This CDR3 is CASSIGGGAYGYTF. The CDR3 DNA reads TGTGCCAGCAGCATAGGGGGGGGAGCCTATGGCTACACCTTC.

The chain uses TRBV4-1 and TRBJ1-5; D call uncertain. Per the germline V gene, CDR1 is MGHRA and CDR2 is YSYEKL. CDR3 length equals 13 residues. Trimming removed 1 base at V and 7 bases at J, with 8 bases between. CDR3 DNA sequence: TGCGCCAGCAGCCAAGGGGTGGGGCAGCCCCAGCATTTT. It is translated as CASSQGVGQPQHF.

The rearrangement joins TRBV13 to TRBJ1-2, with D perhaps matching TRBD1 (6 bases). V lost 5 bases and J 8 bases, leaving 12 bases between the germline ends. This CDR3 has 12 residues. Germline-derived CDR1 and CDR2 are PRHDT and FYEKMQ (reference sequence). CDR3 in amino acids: CASSAQGWGYTF. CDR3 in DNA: TGTGCCAGCAGCGCTCAGGGGTGGGGCTACACCTTC.

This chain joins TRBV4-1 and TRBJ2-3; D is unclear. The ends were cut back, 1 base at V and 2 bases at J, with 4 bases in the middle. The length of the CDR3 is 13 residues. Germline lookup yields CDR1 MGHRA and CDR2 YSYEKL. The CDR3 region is CASSQGPTDTQYF. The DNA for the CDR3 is TGCGCCAGCAGCCAAGGACCCACAGATACGCAGTATTTT.